The 20 T cell receptor beta chains presented below share a single source sample, sequenced in a study of T cell responses to AZD1222 COVID-19 vaccine. Sequencing used immunoSEQ multiplex PCR; TCRdb keeps in-frame clones, though not all of them. The table lists some 120,000 clones, 80% to 90% of them singletons, with roughly an eighth in the top ten. Source: peripheral blood, taken on day 0 of AZD1222 vaccination. The receptors were gathered from an adult in good health.

The V and J genes are TRBV18 and TRBJ2-7, with 12 bases aligning to TRBD2. Germline V gene sequence: CDR1 KGHSH, CDR2 LQKENI. The CDR3 is made up of 15 amino acids. V was clipped by 4 bases and J by 5 bases; unmatched bases: 6. In nucleotides, the CDR3 is TGTGCCAGCTCACGCACTAGCGGGAGGTCCCACGAGCAGTACTTC. Amino acids: CASSRTSGRSHEQYF.

The J gene is TRBJ2-1, the V gene TRBV9, with 10 bases aligning to TRBD2. Trimming cost V 0 bases and J 7 bases; bases outside gene matches: 4. The germline V gene has CDR1 SGDLS and CDR2 YYNGEE. This CDR3 is 15 amino acids long. The CDR3 sequence: CASSVVAGGKNEQFF. In nucleotides, the CDR3 is TGTGCCAGCAGCGTAGTAGCGGGAGGTAAGAATGAGCAGTTCTTC.

The gene calls are TRBV3-1 (or the pseudogene TRBV3-2) and TRBJ2-6; TRBD2 agrees at 11 bases. Trimming took 1 base from V and 1 from J; bases not matched to a gene: 3. This CDR3 is built from 18 residues. Germline-derived CDR1 and CDR2 are LGHDT and YNNKEL (reference sequence). CDR3 nucleotide sequence: TGTGCCAGCAGCCAAGTTCGACTAGCGGGGTCTGGGGCCAACGTCCTGACTTTC. Protein product: CASSQVRLAGSGANVLTF.

The genes are TRBV6-2 or TRBV6-3 and TRBJ1-3; D is unresolved. V was shortened by 6 bases and J by 0 bases, with 12 bases between the two germline ends. This CDR3 has 15 residues. From germline, CDR1 is MNHEY and CDR2 SVGEGT. This CDR3 reads CASSGSDYSGNTIYF. DNA of the CDR3: TGTGCCAGCAGCGGATCGGACTACTCTGGAAACACCATATATTTT.

This clone was found once. The chain links TRBV3-1 (or the pseudogene TRBV3-2) to TRBJ2-3; 9 nucleotides line up with TRBD2. This CDR3 spans 15 amino acids. The trim removed 4 bases at V and 3 bases at J, leaving 5 bases unmatched. Per germline, CDR1 LGHDT and CDR2 YNNKEL (reference sequence). The CDR3 bases are TGTGCCAGCAGCCTCGGACTAGCGAGAACAGATACGCAGTATTTT. It translates to CASSLGLARTDTQYF.

This clone was seen once. V is TRBV9 and J is TRBJ2-3, with D possibly TRBD1 on 6 matching bases. This CDR3 is built from 15 residues. Germline V gene data show CDR1 as SGDLS and CDR2 as YYNGEE. Trimming cost V 4 bases and J 2 bases, with 14 bases left between them. The CDR3 sequence is CASSSGQTTTDTQYF. CDR3 bases: TGTGCCAGCAGCTCTGGACAGACGACCACAGATACGCAGTATTTT.

V gene TRBV2 combines with J gene TRBJ1-5; D perhaps matches TRBD1 (6 bases). The germline V and J ends were trimmed by 6 bases and 15 bases, with 18 bases remaining between them. CDR1 SNHLY and CDR2 FYNNEI come from the germline V gene. The CDR3 spans 12 residues. CDR3 in amino acids: CASSPIQGRSHF. The CDR3 coding sequence is TGTGCCAGCAGCCCAATACAGGGTAGATCGCATTTT. Combining the CDR3 with reference TRBV2 and TRBJ1-5 gives the whole variable domain EPEVTQTPSHQVTQMGQEVILRCVPISNHLYFYWYRQILGQKVEFLVSFYNNEISEKSEIFDDQFSVERPDGSNFTLKIRSTKLEDSAMYFCASSPIQGRSHFGDGTRLSIL.

The V call is TRBV28, the J call TRBJ1-2, with D perhaps TRBD1 (5 bases). The CDR3 length is 16 residues. With 7 bases removed from V and 0 bases from J, the gap between germline ends came to 18 bases. Germline CDR1 and CDR2: MDHEN and SYDVKM. Here the CDR3 DNA reads TGTGCCAGCAATCTTCAAGGTTGGGGGGCTAACTATGGCTACACCTTC. This gives the protein CASNLQGWGANYGYTF.

CDR3 region: CASSYSDRGYYNEQFF. The CDR3 nucleotides read TGTGCCAGCAGTTACTCTGACAGGGGCTACTACAATGAGCAGTTCTTC. J is TRBJ2-1 and V is TRBV6-2 or TRBV6-3; 8 nucleotides align to TRBD1. Trimming at V came to 0 bases and at J to 3 bases, leaving 4 bases not matched to a gene. The CDR3 loop spans 16 amino acids. The germline CDR1 and CDR2 sequences are MNHEY and SVGEGT.

J is TRBJ1-1 and V is TRBV29-1, with D possibly being TRBD1 (5 bases). The V end lost 7 bases, the J end lost 0 bases, and 12 bases lay between the germline ends. Germline V gives CDR1 SQVTM, CDR2 ANQGSEA. This CDR3 region has 13 residues. CDR3 protein: CSGSRGLNTEAFF. Written as DNA, the CDR3 is TGCAGCGGGTCAAGGGGTTTGAACACTGAAGCTTTCTTT.

CDR3 nucleotides: TGTGCCAGCTCACCACCGAATGTAGCTTATCGGGAGGGCCAAGAGACCCAGTACTTC. As protein: CASSPPNVAYREGQETQYF. The V call is TRBV18, the J call TRBJ2-5; TRBD2 matches 8 bases. This CDR3 contains 19 residues. Germline CDR1 is KGHSH and CDR2 is LQKENI. Losses at the gene ends were 0 bases for V and 1 base for J; bases not matched to a gene: 13.

The genes are TRBV24-1 and TRBJ2-2, with D possibly being TRBD1 (5 bases). Trimming left V 9 bases short and J 2 bases short, with 18 bases between. This CDR3 spans 16 amino acids. Germline values: CDR1 KGHDR, CDR2 SFDVKD. The CDR3 DNA reads TGTGCCACCTCACAGACAGCACCTACTAACACCGGGGAGCTGTTTTTT. It codes for CATSQTAPTNTGELFF.

This chain connects TRBV29-1 to TRBJ2-3, with D unclear. Trimming pared 6 bases from V and 7 bases from J, leaving 8 bases between. This CDR3 contains 10 residues. CDR1 is SQVTM, CDR2 ANQGSEA, per germline. The CDR3 coding sequence is TGCAGCGTACGGTCAAATACGCAGTATTTT. Protein product: CSVRSNTQYF.

The chain couples TRBV10-2 to TRBJ1-1; TRBD1 might be the D (5 bases). Germline lookup yields CDR1 WSHSY and CDR2 SAAADI. Trimming shortened V by 0 bases and J by 0 bases, and 5 bases separated the two germline ends. The CDR3 loop spans 14 amino acids. CDR3 residues: CASSESRVNTEAFF. The CDR3 DNA reads as TGCGCCAGCAGTGAGTCCAGGGTGAACACTGAAGCTTTCTTT.

The J gene is TRBJ2-7, the V gene TRBV7-2; 8 bases map to TRBD1. Trimming at V came to 4 bases and at J to 6 bases, leaving 2 bases not matched to a gene. Germline CDR1 SGHTA, CDR2 FQGNSA. There are 12 residues in the CDR3. The CDR3 DNA is TGTGCCAGCAGCTCGGACAGGGTCGAGCAGTACTTC. This codes for CASSSDRVEQYF.

The chain couples TRBV6-2 or TRBV6-3 to TRBJ1-3; TRBD1 aligns across 9 bases. The CDR3 sequence is 17 residues long. Germline V gene sequence: CDR1 MNHEY, CDR2 SVGEGT. J gave up 4 bases and V 5 bases, and 12 bases lay outside the gene matches. CDR3 nucleotide sequence: TGTGCCAGCAGTACCTTCGGACAGGGGCGCATCGGAAACACCATATATTTT. This gives the protein CASSTFGQGRIGNTIYF.

The sample holds a few counts of this clone. The V gene is TRBV5-8, the J gene TRBJ2-2; D is perhaps TRBD1 or TRBD2 (5 bases each). The CDR3 sequence is 15 residues long. Germline V gene sequence: CDR1 SGHTS, CDR2 YDEGEE. V dropped 4 bases and J dropped 8 bases, with 18 bases sitting between them. The CDR3 spells CASSPNLWGIGELFF. CDR3 nucleotide sequence: TGTGCCAGCAGCCCCAATTTATGGGGGATTGGGGAGCTGTTTTTT. The full variable domain, with the rest looked up from reference TRBV5-8 and TRBJ2-2, is EAGVTQSPTHLIKTRGQQATLRCSPISGHTSVYWYQQALGLGLQFLLWYDEGEERNRGNFPPRFSGRQFPNYSSELNVNALELEDSALYLCASSPNLWGIGELFFGEGSRLTVL.

This clone was seen only once. The chain employs TRBV21-1 and TRBJ2-2; TRBD2, the table's D call, lacks a check against the DNA. TRBV21-1 is noted as a pseudogene. This CDR3 has 16 residues. Here the CDR3 DNA reads TGTGCCAGCAGCACTCGACTAGCGGGAGTTGACGGGGAGCTGTTTTTT. Its translation is CASSTRLAGVDGELFF.

The V and J genes are TRBV7-2 and TRBJ2-3; 8 bases agree with TRBD1. The CDR3 length is 15 residues. CDR1 SGHTA and CDR2 FQGNSA come from the germline V gene. Trimming at V came to 5 bases and at J to 1 base, leaving 5 bases not matched to a gene. The CDR3 protein is CASSSRGRGTDTQYF. CDR3 nucleotides: TGTGCCAGCAGCAGCAGGGGGCGAGGCACAGATACGCAGTATTTT.

The chain has TRBV11-2 and TRBJ2-2, with D maybe TRBD1 (6 bases). The V end lost 6 bases, the J end lost 7 bases, and 12 bases lay between the germline ends. The CDR3 is 13 residues long. Germline loops: CDR1 SGHAT, CDR2 FQNNGV. CDR3 DNA: TGTGCCAGCAGGAAAAGCAGGGGCGGGGAGCTGTTTTTT. Its translation is CASRKSRGGELFF.